A selection of T cell receptor beta chains follows, all from one sample in a study of blood T cell repertoires in COVID-19. Generated by immunoSEQ multiplex PCR, the TCRdb table keeps only in-frame clones and is missing some. The sample records over 95,000 clones, around 84% being singletons. Sequenced material: peripheral blood. The receptor source for this set is a man aged 35 to 55 with acute or convalescent COVID-19. Each CDR3 is given with its conserved first and last residue. Fields, in order: D gene, clone size, J gene, V gene, CDR3 DNA, CDR3 protein. The D gene is left open where the match is weak. Clone size appears in some rows only: once, few, many, or a class for an expanded clone.

d_call: NA
clone_size: NA
j_call: TRBJ1-5
v_call: TRBV23-1
cdr3_nt: TGCGCCAGCAGTCGAGGGTTTCCTCAGCCCCAGCATTTT
cdr3_aa: CASSRGFPQPQHF

d_call: TRBD1
clone_size: few
j_call: TRBJ2-7
v_call: TRBV27
cdr3_nt: TGTGCCAGCAGTTTGGGGACAGGGGCCTACGAGCAGTACTTC
cdr3_aa: CASSLGTGAYEQYF

d_call: NA
clone_size: few
j_call: TRBJ2-2
v_call: TRBV5-1
cdr3_nt: TGCGCCAGCAGCTCCTCCCCCGGGGAGCTGTTTTTT
cdr3_aa: CASSSSPGELFF

d_call: TRBD2
clone_size: NA
j_call: TRBJ2-3
v_call: TRBV29-1
cdr3_nt: TGCAGCGTGCAGGCGGGGGGGAAGATCACAGATACGCAGTATTTT
cdr3_aa: CSVQAGGKITDTQYF

d_call: NA
clone_size: NA
j_call: TRBJ2-7
v_call: TRBV27
cdr3_nt: TGTGCCAGCAGTCAGGGGACGTCTATTCTCTCCGGCGAGCAGTACTTC
cdr3_aa: CASSQGTSILSGEQYF

d_call: NA
clone_size: NA
j_call: TRBJ2-2
v_call: TRBV4-1
cdr3_nt: TGCGCCAGCAGCCTTCCTACAGGCGGGAACACCGGGGAGCTGTTTTTT
cdr3_aa: CASSLPTGGNTGELFF

d_call: TRBD1
clone_size: NA
j_call: TRBJ1-5
v_call: TRBV27
cdr3_nt: TGTGCCAGCAGTTCGACAGGGGGCAGGAATCAGCCCCAGCATTTT
cdr3_aa: CASSSTGGRNQPQHF

d_call: NA
clone_size: NA
j_call: TRBJ2-7
v_call: TRBV9
cdr3_nt: TGTGCCAGCAGCGTCTCGGGGGTGAGCTCCTACGAGCAGTACTTC
cdr3_aa: CASSVSGVSSYEQYF

d_call: TRBD2
clone_size: few
j_call: TRBJ2-3
v_call: TRBV29-1
cdr3_nt: TGCAGCGTTGAGGGACTAGCGGTTAGCACAGATACGCAGTATTTT
cdr3_aa: CSVEGLAVSTDTQYF

d_call: NA
clone_size: NA
j_call: TRBJ1-2
v_call: TRBV7-9
cdr3_nt: TGTGCCAGCAGCTTAGACTCAGGGCACTATGGCTACACCTTC
cdr3_aa: CASSLDSGHYGYTF

d_call: NA
clone_size: NA
j_call: TRBJ2-1
v_call: TRBV9
cdr3_nt: TGTGCCAGCAGCGTTCTCCTAATAGATGAGCAGTTCTTC
cdr3_aa: CASSVLLIDEQFF

d_call: TRBD2
clone_size: NA
j_call: TRBJ2-1
v_call: TRBV30
cdr3_nt: TGTGCCTGGTTAAGCGGGGGCTATTCAAGGCAGTTCTTC
cdr3_aa: CAWLSGGYSRQFF

d_call: TRBD1
clone_size: NA
j_call: TRBJ1-6
v_call: TRBV6-5
cdr3_nt: TGTGCCAGCAGCGACAGGGTTTATAATTCACCCCTCCACTTT
cdr3_aa: CASSDRVYNSPLHF

d_call: TRBD2
clone_size: NA
j_call: TRBJ2-5
v_call: TRBV6-5
cdr3_nt: TGTGCCAGCAGTTACCCCCCCCGGGGGGGCCAAGAGACCCAGTACTTC
cdr3_aa: CASSYPPRGGQETQYF

d_call: TRBD2
clone_size: NA
j_call: TRBJ2-7
v_call: TRBV10-2
cdr3_nt: TGCGCCAGCAGGGAGGGGAGCGGGGGGGCCTACGAGCAGTACTTC
cdr3_aa: CASREGSGGAYEQYF

d_call: NA
clone_size: NA
j_call: TRBJ1-3
v_call: TRBV2
cdr3_nt: TGTGCCAGCAGTGTGGAGGGGAACTCTGGAAACACCATATATTTT
cdr3_aa: CASSVEGNSGNTIYF

d_call: NA
clone_size: NA
j_call: TRBJ1-5
v_call: TRBV18
cdr3_nt: TGTGCCAGCTCGGAAACAGGTAGCAATCAGCCCCAGCATTTT
cdr3_aa: CASSETGSNQPQHF

d_call: TRBD2
clone_size: NA
j_call: TRBJ2-3
v_call: TRBV7-3
cdr3_nt: TGTGCCAGCAGCCGAAGCGGGGCGGTAGATACGCAGTATTTT
cdr3_aa: CASSRSGAVDTQYF

d_call: NA
clone_size: once
j_call: TRBJ1-3
v_call: TRBV18
cdr3_nt: TGTGCCAGCTCCCTGACCCGGGACTCTGGAAACACCATATATTTT
cdr3_aa: CASSLTRDSGNTIYF

d_call: TRBD1
clone_size: NA
j_call: TRBJ1-6
v_call: TRBV7-8
cdr3_nt: TGTGCCAGCAGCCCCGACAGGGATAATTCACCCCTCCACTTT
cdr3_aa: CASSPDRDNSPLHF

d_call: NA
clone_size: NA
j_call: TRBJ2-5
v_call: TRBV2
cdr3_nt: TGTGCCAGTAGCCAGTACCAAGAGACCCAGTACTTC
cdr3_aa: CASSQYQETQYF

d_call: TRBD1
clone_size: NA
j_call: TRBJ1-2
v_call: TRBV2
cdr3_nt: TGTGCCAGCAGTCCGGACAGGGTTGCCTATGGCTACACCTTC
cdr3_aa: CASSPDRVAYGYTF

d_call: NA
clone_size: NA
j_call: TRBJ2-3
v_call: TRBV19
cdr3_nt: TGTGCCAGTAGTCTGGCGCGTCGAGGGGGGGCCGGGGGTACGCAGTATTTT
cdr3_aa: CASSLARRGGAGGTQYF

d_call: TRBD1
clone_size: NA
j_call: TRBJ2-3
v_call: TRBV19
cdr3_nt: TGTGCCAGTAGTATGGGACCGGGACAGGGACCAGATACGCAGTATTTT
cdr3_aa: CASSMGPGQGPDTQYF

d_call: NA
clone_size: few
j_call: TRBJ1-1
v_call: TRBV10-2
cdr3_nt: TGCGCCAGCAGTGAGTCGGGGAGGAGGATAGGAGCTTTCTTT
cdr3_aa: CASSESGRRIGAFF

d_call: TRBD2
clone_size: NA
j_call: TRBJ2-3
v_call: TRBV4-3
cdr3_nt: TGCGCCAGCAGCCAAGATCTAGCGGCAACAGATACGCAGTATTTT
cdr3_aa: CASSQDLAATDTQYF

d_call: TRBD2
clone_size: NA
j_call: TRBJ2-3
v_call: TRBV7-8
cdr3_nt: TGTGCCAGCAGCTTGCAGGTGGCGGGGGGGAGCACAGATACGCAGTATTTT
cdr3_aa: CASSLQVAGGSTDTQYF

d_call: NA
clone_size: NA
j_call: TRBJ1-3
v_call: TRBV19
cdr3_nt: TGTGCCAGTAGTACCCCTCGCGCTTCTGGAAACACCATATATTTT
cdr3_aa: CASSTPRASGNTIYF

d_call: TRBD1
clone_size: NA
j_call: TRBJ1-1
v_call: TRBV7-8
cdr3_nt: TGTGCCAGCAGCCGAGGGGGGACAGGGGGCATTGAAGCTTTCTTT
cdr3_aa: CASSRGGTGGIEAFF

d_call: TRBD2
clone_size: NA
j_call: TRBJ2-2
v_call: TRBV9
cdr3_nt: TGTGCCAGCAGCGTAGCCGGACTAGCAGCGAACACCGGGGAGCTGTTTTTT
cdr3_aa: CASSVAGLAANTGELFF

d_call: TRBD1
clone_size: NA
j_call: TRBJ2-7
v_call: TRBV18
cdr3_nt: TGTGCCAGCTCGGGAGACAGGGTACCCTACGAGCAGTACTTC
cdr3_aa: CASSGDRVPYEQYF

d_call: TRBD2
clone_size: NA
j_call: TRBJ2-2
v_call: TRBV24-1
cdr3_nt: TGTGCCACCAGTGACCCTGTCCTAGCGGGGGGGATAAACACCGGGGAGCTGTTTTTT
cdr3_aa: CATSDPVLAGGINTGELFF

d_call: TRBD2
clone_size: NA
j_call: TRBJ2-1
v_call: TRBV5-4
cdr3_nt: TGTGCCAGCAGCCGTTCCAGAACGGGGGGGGTCGACAATGAGCAGTTCTTC
cdr3_aa: CASSRSRTGGVDNEQFF

d_call: NA
clone_size: NA
j_call: TRBJ1-4
v_call: TRBV9
cdr3_nt: TGTGCCAGCAGCGTAGACAGAGGGGGAAAACTGTTTTTT
cdr3_aa: CASSVDRGGKLFF

d_call: TRBD1
clone_size: once
j_call: TRBJ2-1
v_call: TRBV7-2
cdr3_nt: TGTGCCAGCAGGTCAAAGGGGGCGGCATCTTACAATGAGCAGTTCTTC
cdr3_aa: CASRSKGAASYNEQFF

d_call: NA
clone_size: few
j_call: TRBJ2-7
v_call: TRBV7-8
cdr3_nt: TGTGCCAGCAGCCCGGACAGCTCCTACGAGCAGTACTTC
cdr3_aa: CASSPDSSYEQYF

d_call: NA
clone_size: NA
j_call: TRBJ2-2
v_call: TRBV19
cdr3_nt: TGTGCCAGTAGTGAGATGACCGGGGAGCTGTTTTTT
cdr3_aa: CASSEMTGELFF

d_call: NA
clone_size: NA
j_call: TRBJ2-7
v_call: TRBV5-5
cdr3_nt: TGTGCCAGCAGCATCAGGGTTGAGCAGTACTTC
cdr3_aa: CASSIRVEQYF

d_call: NA
clone_size: NA
j_call: TRBJ1-1
v_call: TRBV25-1
cdr3_nt: TGTGCCAGCAGTGAATACAGTACCACTGAAGCTTTCTTT
cdr3_aa: CASSEYSTTEAFF

d_call: TRBD1
clone_size: NA
j_call: TRBJ1-5
v_call: TRBV19
cdr3_nt: TGTGCCAGTAGTACCCGACAGGGGAATCAGCCCCAGCATTTT
cdr3_aa: CASSTRQGNQPQHF

d_call: NA
clone_size: NA
j_call: TRBJ1-5
v_call: TRBV19
cdr3_nt: TGTGCCAGTAGTATTGGAGAATATAGCAATCAGCCCCAGCATTTT
cdr3_aa: CASSIGEYSNQPQHF

d_call: TRBD1
clone_size: NA
j_call: TRBJ2-1
v_call: TRBV30
cdr3_nt: TGTGCCTGGAGACCCCAGGACAGGGGGCCCCACAATGAGCAGTTCTTC
cdr3_aa: CAWRPQDRGPHNEQFF

d_call: NA
clone_size: NA
j_call: TRBJ2-1
v_call: TRBV29-1
cdr3_nt: TGCAGCGTCCAGGACATACCTGGGAATGAGCAGTTCTTC
cdr3_aa: CSVQDIPGNEQFF

d_call: NA
clone_size: NA
j_call: TRBJ1-2
v_call: TRBV3-1/TRBV3-2
cdr3_nt: TGTGCCAGCAGCCAAGGGGACTTCTATGGCTACACCTTC
cdr3_aa: CASSQGDFYGYTF

d_call: TRBD2
clone_size: NA
j_call: TRBJ2-3
v_call: TRBV6-2/TRBV6-3
cdr3_nt: TGTGCCAGCAGTCGTCTAGCGGGGGGATCGTTGAATACAGATACGCAGTATTTT
cdr3_aa: CASSRLAGGSLNTDTQYF

d_call: NA
clone_size: NA
j_call: TRBJ2-2
v_call: TRBV25-1
cdr3_nt: TGTGCCAGCAGTTCAGCAGGCATCGGCACCGGGGAGCTGTTTTTT
cdr3_aa: CASSSAGIGTGELFF

d_call: NA
clone_size: NA
j_call: TRBJ1-5
v_call: TRBV5-5
cdr3_nt: TGTGCCAGCAGCGTGGACAGTAATCAGCCCCAGCATTTT
cdr3_aa: CASSVDSNQPQHF

d_call: TRBD2
clone_size: NA
j_call: TRBJ2-3
v_call: TRBV7-3
cdr3_nt: TGTGCCAGCAGCCCTACTAGCGGGGGGGCCACAGATACGCAGTATTTT
cdr3_aa: CASSPTSGGATDTQYF

d_call: TRBD1
clone_size: NA
j_call: TRBJ2-5
v_call: TRBV10-3
cdr3_nt: TGTGCCATCAACAGGGGGCCAGGGCCAGAGACCCAGTACTTC
cdr3_aa: CAINRGPGPETQYF

d_call: TRBD1
clone_size: NA
j_call: TRBJ1-4
v_call: TRBV18
cdr3_nt: TGTGCCAGCTCACAGGGCAGGGGGCATGAAAAACTGTTTTTT
cdr3_aa: CASSQGRGHEKLFF

d_call: NA
clone_size: NA
j_call: TRBJ1-1
v_call: TRBV29-1
cdr3_nt: TGCAGCGCGTCAGAGAACACTGAAGCTTTCTTT
cdr3_aa: CSASENTEAFF

d_call: NA
clone_size: once
j_call: TRBJ2-1
v_call: TRBV2
cdr3_nt: TGTGCCAGCAGTGAATCGGCAGGTGAGCAGTTCTTC
cdr3_aa: CASSESAGEQFF

d_call: NA
clone_size: NA
j_call: TRBJ1-2
v_call: TRBV3-1/TRBV3-2
cdr3_nt: TGTGCCAGCAGCCAAGCGGAGGGAATGGGTGGCTACACCTTC
cdr3_aa: CASSQAEGMGGYTF

d_call: TRBD1
clone_size: few
j_call: TRBJ1-5
v_call: TRBV24-1
cdr3_nt: TGTGCCACCAGTGATTCCCGGGACAGCTTTAATCAGCCCCAGCATTTT
cdr3_aa: CATSDSRDSFNQPQHF

d_call: NA
clone_size: NA
j_call: TRBJ2-5
v_call: TRBV14
cdr3_nt: TGTGCCAGCAGCCAAAGTCCCGGTTCCCCTGGAGAGACCCAGTACTTC
cdr3_aa: CASSQSPGSPGETQYF